The sequence of this T cell receptor beta chain was determined in a study of CD8 T cells in ankylosing spondylitis. Trimming at V came to 3 bases and at J to 4 bases, leaving 3 bases not matched to a gene. Germline CDR1 SEHNR, CDR2 FQNEAQ (reference sequence). CDR3 size: 15 residues. Findings of the study overall: According to the report, clones linked to the disease were significantly enriched in matched synovial fluid samples taken from ankylosing spondylitis patients. For ankylosing spondylitis blood, a TCR beta motif of several highly homologous variants appeared characteristic.

Preparation of TCR beta libraries was done by quantitative 5'-RACE with molecular barcodes. Each CDR3 protein is one row after TCRdb ran MiXCR on the 5' RACE reads. Of 450,000 to 550,000 distinct CDR3 sequences detected, under 5.5% appear once; the ten largest clones hold around 3.5%. This clonotype was seen at least ten times. What it binds is not known. What was sequenced was blood, either unsorted or a sorted T cell fraction (not recorded which). The sequence came from a male donor with ankylosing spondylitis. The V gene is TRBV7-9, the J gene TRBJ2-2; 9 nucleotides line up with TRBD2. The CDR3 DNA sequence: TGTGCCAGCAGCTTCGCGGGAGGGCCCACCGGGGAGCTGTTTTTT. Protein: CASSFAGGPTGELFF.